Listed below are T cell receptor beta chains from one sample, sequenced in a study of PD-1 blockade in classical Hodgkin lymphoma. Assay: immunoSEQ multiplex PCR; the TCRdb copy retains only in-frame clones and omits some. The sample contains about 46,000 clones, about three quarters of which appear only once. Source: peripheral blood mononuclear cells (PBMCs), taken before the second cycle of nivolumab. These receptors were taken from a human donor with classical Hodgkin lymphoma. Both conserved end residues are part of each CDR3. A D gene is named only where the DNA matches it firmly. A clone size is listed for some rows: how often the clone was seen (once, few, many), or a class if it is expanded.

d_gene: -
v_gene: TRBV7-9
j_gene: TRBJ2-1
abundance: few
CDR3aa: CASSPPSRSSYNEQFF
CDR3nt: TGTGCCAGCAGCCCCCCTAGCAGGAGCTCCTACAATGAGCAGTTCTTC

d_gene: TRBD1
v_gene: TRBV6-5
j_gene: TRBJ1-3
abundance: -
CDR3aa: CAAGQGVENTIYF
CDR3nt: TGTGCCGCGGGGCAGGGGGTAGAAAACACCATATATTTT

d_gene: TRBD1
v_gene: TRBV27
j_gene: TRBJ1-2
abundance: -
CDR3aa: CASSSQGVYGYTF
CDR3nt: TGTGCCAGCAGCTCACAGGGGGTCTATGGCTACACCTTC

d_gene: -
v_gene: TRBV19
j_gene: TRBJ2-7
abundance: -
CDR3aa: CASSPLQGSYEQYF
CDR3nt: TGTGCCAGTAGCCCTTTACAGGGTTCCTACGAGCAGTACTTC

d_gene: TRBD2
v_gene: TRBV11-2
j_gene: TRBJ2-7
abundance: few
CDR3aa: CASSFFKREGYEQYF
CDR3nt: TGTGCCAGCAGCTTTTTCAAGCGGGAGGGCTACGAGCAGTACTTC

d_gene: -
v_gene: TRBV30
j_gene: TRBJ2-7
abundance: few
CDR3aa: CAWLEKLSSYEQYF
CDR3nt: TGTGCCTGGCTTGAGAAATTGAGCTCCTACGAGCAGTACTTC

d_gene: -
v_gene: TRBV29-1
j_gene: TRBJ2-7
abundance: -
CDR3aa: CSVEDPDREESYEQYF
CDR3nt: TGCAGCGTTGAAGACCCCGACAGGGAGGAAAGCTACGAGCAGTACTTC

d_gene: TRBD1
v_gene: TRBV28
j_gene: TRBJ1-2
abundance: -
CDR3aa: CASSSAGQGRDNYGYTF
CDR3nt: TGTGCCAGCAGTTCAGCGGGACAGGGGAGGGACAACTATGGCTACACCTTC

d_gene: -
v_gene: TRBV27
j_gene: TRBJ1-1
abundance: -
CDR3aa: CASSLSWDGEAFF
CDR3nt: TGTGCCAGCAGTTTATCGTGGGACGGAGAAGCTTTCTTT

d_gene: -
v_gene: TRBV19
j_gene: TRBJ1-3
abundance: -
CDR3aa: CASSIGTVSGNTIYF
CDR3nt: TGTGCCAGTAGTATAGGGACGGTCTCTGGAAACACCATATATTTT

d_gene: -
v_gene: TRBV5-6
j_gene: TRBJ1-4
abundance: -
CDR3aa: CASSQTVRGEKLFF
CDR3nt: TGTGCCAGCAGCCAGACGGTCCGGGGTGAAAAACTGTTTTTT

d_gene: -
v_gene: TRBV5-6
j_gene: TRBJ1-6
abundance: -
CDR3aa: CASSAPGRNSPLHF
CDR3nt: TGTGCCAGCAGCGCCCCGGGACGAAATTCACCCCTCCACTTT

d_gene: -
v_gene: TRBV30
j_gene: TRBJ1-1
abundance: -
CDR3aa: CAWSVSVRMNTEAFF
CDR3nt: TGTGCCTGGAGTGTGTCAGTACGGATGAACACTGAAGCTTTCTTT

d_gene: TRBD2
v_gene: TRBV29-1
j_gene: TRBJ2-1
abundance: -
CDR3aa: CSVDQAGLYNEQFF
CDR3nt: TGCAGCGTTGACCAAGCGGGGCTCTACAATGAGCAGTTCTTC

d_gene: -
v_gene: TRBV30
j_gene: TRBJ2-5
abundance: -
CDR3aa: CAWSIGTQETQYF
CDR3nt: TGTGCCTGGAGTATAGGGACTCAAGAGACCCAGTACTTC

d_gene: -
v_gene: TRBV4-3
j_gene: TRBJ2-7
abundance: -
CDR3aa: CASSQDVTSSSGPYEQYF
CDR3nt: TGCGCCAGCAGCCAAGATGTTACTTCCTCGTCGGGTCCCTACGAGCAGTACTTC

d_gene: -
v_gene: TRBV18
j_gene: TRBJ2-7
abundance: few
CDR3aa: CASSPLPLSEQYF
CDR3nt: TGTGCCAGCTCACCACTCCCCCTCTCCGAGCAGTACTTC

d_gene: -
v_gene: TRBV6-1
j_gene: TRBJ2-1
abundance: -
CDR3aa: CASMEGADYNEQFF
CDR3nt: TGTGCCAGCATGGAGGGAGCAGATTACAATGAGCAGTTCTTC

d_gene: TRBD1
v_gene: TRBV5-6
j_gene: TRBJ2-5
abundance: -
CDR3aa: CASSLGIDRGETQYF
CDR3nt: TGTGCCAGCAGCTTGGGTATTGACAGGGGAGAGACCCAGTACTTC

d_gene: TRBD2
v_gene: TRBV30
j_gene: TRBJ2-3
abundance: -
CDR3aa: CAWSWLAGDTQYF
CDR3nt: TGTGCCTGGAGTTGGCTAGCGGGAGATACGCAGTATTTT

d_gene: -
v_gene: TRBV6-6
j_gene: TRBJ1-5
abundance: -
CDR3aa: CASSYSLGANQPQHF
CDR3nt: TGTGCCAGCAGTTACTCGCTGGGGGCTAATCAGCCCCAGCATTTT

d_gene: -
v_gene: TRBV19
j_gene: TRBJ2-4
abundance: few
CDR3aa: CASSKGYFDIQYF
CDR3nt: TGTGCCAGTAGTAAGGGGTATTTTGACATTCAGTACTTC

d_gene: TRBD1
v_gene: TRBV13
j_gene: TRBJ2-7
abundance: -
CDR3aa: CASRGPGQSYEQYF
CDR3nt: TGTGCCAGCAGGGGTCCGGGACAGTCCTACGAGCAGTACTTC

d_gene: -
v_gene: TRBV9
j_gene: TRBJ1-3
abundance: -
CDR3aa: CASTSSPGGGNTIYF
CDR3nt: TGTGCCAGCACCTCCTCGCCCGGGGGTGGAAACACCATATATTTT

d_gene: TRBD2
v_gene: TRBV5-4
j_gene: TRBJ2-5
abundance: -
CDR3aa: CASSGGLAGRSETQYF
CDR3nt: TGTGCCAGCAGCGGGGGACTAGCGGGACGGTCAGAGACCCAGTACTTC

d_gene: -
v_gene: TRBV19
j_gene: TRBJ2-7
abundance: -
CDR3aa: CASTRTMDSYEQYF
CDR3nt: TGTGCCAGCACGAGGACAATGGATTCCTACGAGCAGTACTTC

d_gene: TRBD1
v_gene: TRBV2
j_gene: TRBJ1-1
abundance: -
CDR3aa: CASSVQGYSEAFF
CDR3nt: TGTGCCAGCAGTGTACAGGGGTATTCTGAAGCTTTCTTT

d_gene: TRBD2
v_gene: TRBV6-6
j_gene: TRBJ2-7
abundance: once
CDR3aa: CASSSTSGDSYEQYF
CDR3nt: TGTGCCAGCAGTTCGACTAGCGGGGACTCCTACGAGCAGTACTTC

d_gene: -
v_gene: TRBV5-1
j_gene: TRBJ2-1
abundance: many
CDR3aa: CASSLSTGYEQFF
CDR3nt: TGCGCCAGCAGCTTGTCCACAGGGTATGAGCAGTTCTTC

d_gene: -
v_gene: TRBV19
j_gene: TRBJ1-4
abundance: -
CDR3aa: CASSSTRLRAATNEKLFF
CDR3nt: TGTGCCAGTAGTAGCACCCGCCTCAGGGCTGCAACTAATGAAAAACTGTTTTTT

d_gene: -
v_gene: TRBV20-1
j_gene: TRBJ2-3
abundance: -
CDR3aa: CSAGPSDTQYF
CDR3nt: TGCAGTGCTGGTCCTTCAGATACGCAGTATTTT

d_gene: TRBD2
v_gene: TRBV28
j_gene: TRBJ2-1
abundance: -
CDR3aa: CASRPGLANEQFF
CDR3nt: TGTGCCAGCAGACCCGGACTAGCAAATGAGCAGTTCTTC

d_gene: -
v_gene: TRBV19
j_gene: TRBJ1-2
abundance: -
CDR3aa: CASSIGQSPGDRFNYGYTF
CDR3nt: TGTGCCAGTAGTATAGGACAATCTCCGGGGGACCGTTTTAACTATGGCTACACCTTC

d_gene: TRBD1
v_gene: TRBV5-4
j_gene: TRBJ2-5
abundance: -
CDR3aa: CASRHGTANSQETQYF
CDR3nt: TGTGCCAGCAGGCACGGGACAGCCAATTCCCAAGAGACCCAGTACTTC

d_gene: -
v_gene: TRBV25-1
j_gene: TRBJ1-1
abundance: -
CDR3aa: CASSEWSGARAFF
CDR3nt: TGTGCCAGCAGTGAATGGTCCGGGGCTCGAGCTTTCTTT

d_gene: TRBD1
v_gene: TRBV5-4
j_gene: TRBJ1-1
abundance: -
CDR3aa: CASSLVRGTEAFF
CDR3nt: TGTGCCAGCAGCTTGGTCAGGGGGACTGAAGCTTTCTTT

d_gene: -
v_gene: TRBV7-2
j_gene: TRBJ2-5
abundance: -
CDR3aa: CASSTPGSQETQYF
CDR3nt: TGTGCCAGCAGCACTCCAGGTTCCCAAGAGACCCAGTACTTC

d_gene: TRBD1
v_gene: TRBV28
j_gene: TRBJ2-3
abundance: -
CDR3aa: CASTEQGSPRTDTQYF
CDR3nt: TGTGCCAGCACCGAACAGGGGTCTCCCCGCACAGATACGCAGTATTTT

d_gene: TRBD2
v_gene: TRBV9
j_gene: TRBJ2-1
abundance: -
CDR3aa: CASNLAGPLDEQFF
CDR3nt: TGTGCCAGCAACCTAGCGGGACCTCTCGATGAGCAGTTCTTC

d_gene: TRBD2
v_gene: TRBV6-5
j_gene: TRBJ2-3
abundance: -
CDR3aa: CASRRGLAGADTQYF
CDR3nt: TGTGCCAGCAGGCGTGGACTAGCGGGCGCAGATACGCAGTATTTT